A single sample gave rise to the 16 T cell receptor beta chains below, sequenced in a study of OX40 agonist ivuxolimab in advanced cancers. Clones were read by immunoSEQ multiplex PCR, and TCRdb kept only the in-frame ones, dropping some. The data hold tens of thousands of clones, with roughly 90% observed a single time. Sequenced here: CD4+ or CD8+ T cells sorted from blood, sampled in a trial of the OX40 agonist ivuxolimab. These TCRs come from an adult with an advanced solid tumor such as melanoma, head and neck, liver or kidney cancer.

This chain links TRBV19 with TRBJ2-3; a possible D gene is TRBD2 (6 bases). V lost 3 bases to trimming and J lost 0 bases, with 10 bases between them. CDR1 and CDR2 (germline): LNHDA, SQIVND (reference sequence). The CDR3 extends over 15 amino acids. CDR3 DNA: TGTGCCAGTAGTATTGGAGGGCAAAGCACAGATACGCAGTATTTT. Translated: CASSIGGQSTDTQYF.

This clone was seen once. The V gene is TRBV28, the J gene TRBJ2-1; 10 bases align to TRBD2. The CDR3 runs to 13 residues. Losses at the gene ends were 6 bases for V and 7 bases for J; bases not matched to a gene: 3. The V gene's germline CDR1 is MDHEN and CDR2 SYDVKM. In DNA form, the CDR3 reads TGTGCCAGCAGAGCGGGAGGGCCTAATGAGCAGTTCTTC. Translation gives CASRAGGPNEQFF.

The rearrangement links TRBV7-2 to TRBJ2-1, with D possibly being TRBD2 (6 bases). V dropped 2 bases and J dropped 14 bases, with 13 bases sitting between them. The CDR3 runs 12 residues. Looked up from germline, CDR1 is SGHTA and CDR2 is FQGNSA. CDR3 in amino acids: CASSLSSGRKFF. In nucleotides, the CDR3 is TGTGCCAGCAGCTTAAGTAGCGGCCGGAAGTTCTTC.

J is TRBJ1-1 and V is TRBV2; D is unresolved. Germline values: CDR1 SNHLY, CDR2 FYNNEI. Trimming pared 7 bases from V and 3 bases from J, leaving 12 bases between. The CDR3 runs to 13 residues. DNA for the CDR3: TGTGCCAGCATAGGCGGGCCGGACACTGAAGCTTTCTTT. It encodes CASIGGPDTEAFF.

The chain's CDR3 is CASSLDQGRYEQYF. The CDR3 bases are TGTGCCAGCAGCTTGGATCAGGGGCGTTACGAGCAGTACTTC. The chain links TRBV5-4 to TRBJ2-7, with a possible D match to TRBD1 (6 bases). Trimming left V 0 bases short and J 4 bases short, with 11 bases between. Looked up from germline, CDR1 is SGHNT and CDR2 is YYREEE (reference sequence). The CDR3 loop spans 14 amino acids.

The V call is TRBV29-1, the J call TRBJ2-1, with 7 bases that match TRBD1. With 7 bases clipped from V and 4 bases from J, the junction kept 16 bases outside the gene matches. The CDR3 is made up of 16 amino acids. The germline gives CDR1 SQVTM, CDR2 ANQGSEA. The CDR3, as DNA: TGCAGCGCCGTGGGCCCACAGGGGTGGCTTTACAATGAGCAGTTCTTC. Translation gives CSAVGPQGWLYNEQFF.

V is TRBV5-1 and J is TRBJ1-3, with D unclear. The CDR3 loop spans 14 amino acids. The germline CDR1 and CDR2 sequences are SGHRS and YFSETQ. Trimming took 4 bases from V and 4 from J, leaving 12 bases between them. The CDR3 DNA is TGCGCCAGCAGCCCGGACGCGGCCGGAAACACCATATATTTT. This encodes CASSPDAAGNTIYF.

This clone was detected a few times. The rearrangement links TRBV7-8 to TRBJ1-2, with D maybe TRBD1 (5 bases). V gave up 1 base and J gave up 7 bases, with 16 bases separating them. The CDR3 runs to 15 residues. Looked up from germline, CDR1 is SGHVS and CDR2 is FQNEAQ. The CDR3 protein is CASSLGGGGGFGYTF. The DNA of the CDR3 is TGTGCCAGCAGCTTAGGCGGTGGGGGAGGGTTTGGCTACACCTTC.

V is TRBV5-1 and J is TRBJ1-6; the D gene is possibly TRBD1 (6 bases). The CDR3 extends over 16 amino acids. Germline CDR1 reads SGHRS; CDR2 reads YFSETQ. V was shortened by 2 bases and J by 8 bases, with 17 bases between the two germline ends. The CDR3 loop is CASSLQGPQGYSPLHF. The DNA of the CDR3 is TGCGCCAGCAGCTTACAGGGACCTCAGGGGTATTCACCCCTCCACTTT.

The V and J genes are TRBV4-1 and TRBJ2-5; D gene unclear. Germline V gene lookup returns CDR1 MGHRA and CDR2 YSYEKL. Trimming pared 4 bases from V and 2 bases from J, leaving 8 bases between. The CDR3 contains 13 residues. CDR3 residues: CASSLTTQETQYF. CDR3 DNA: TGCGCCAGCAGCCTTACGACACAAGAGACCCAGTACTTC.

The chain has TRBV4-1 and TRBJ2-2; no reliable D call. The CDR3 sequence is 16 residues long. The germline V gene has CDR1 MGHRA and CDR2 YSYEKL. V lost 4 bases, J lost 6 bases, and 18 bases lay in between. The CDR3 DNA reads TGCGCCAGCAGCCTAGACCCGGGCTATTGGGCCGGGGAGCTGTTTTTT. As protein: CASSLDPGYWAGELFF.

The CDR3 DNA follows: TGTGCCAGCAGTGAAGCCCCACTAGCCCAGAGCTCCTACGAGCAGTACTTC. This codes for CASSEAPLAQSSYEQYF. The chain combines TRBV2 with TRBJ2-7; D may be TRBD2 (6 bases). This CDR3 region has 17 residues. Per the germline V gene, CDR1 is SNHLY and CDR2 is FYNNEI. V was trimmed by 0 bases and J by 0 bases, leaving 15 bases between them.

This chain links TRBV28 with TRBJ1-5; D perhaps matches TRBD1 (5 bases). The V gene's germline CDR1 is MDHEN and CDR2 SYDVKM. The CDR3 has 14 amino acids. Trimming shortened V by 6 bases and J by 0 bases, and 9 bases separated the two germline ends. The CDR3 DNA is TGTGCCAGCAGCCGGACACATAGCAATCAGCCCCAGCATTTT. Protein sequence: CASSRTHSNQPQHF.

The rearrangement links TRBV7-9 to TRBJ2-7; D remains ambiguous. The CDR3 has 16 amino acids. Germline V gene sequence: CDR1 SEHNR, CDR2 FQNEAQ (reference sequence). The V end was cut by 4 bases, the J end by 3 bases, with 19 bases between. CDR3 DNA: TGTGCCAGCAGCTCAAGAACAGCTCTACCCGGCTACGAGCAGTACTTC. It codes for CASSSRTALPGYEQYF.

This sequence joins TRBV5-1 and TRBJ2-5; TRBD2 matches at 12 bases. J gave up 2 bases and V 2 bases, and 19 bases lay outside the gene matches. The CDR3 length is 21 residues. Germline-derived CDR1 and CDR2 are SGHRS and YFSETQ. CDR3 protein: CASSFRQPGLAGTSLQETQYF. The CDR3 coding sequence is TGCGCCAGCAGCTTCAGACAACCCGGACTAGCGGGAACCTCCTTACAAGAGACCCAGTACTTC. Supplemented by reference TRBV5-1 and TRBJ2-5, the full variable domain reads KAGVTQTPRYLIKTRGQQVTLSCSPISGHRSVSWYQQTPGQGLQFLFEYFSETQRNKGNFPGRFSGRQFSNSRSEMNVSTLELGDSALYLCASSFRQPGLAGTSLQETQYFGPGTRLLVL.

There are a few counts of this clone. This rearrangement joins TRBV19 to TRBJ2-1; 13 nucleotides line up with TRBD2. The CDR3 is 14 amino acids. Germline V CDR1 and CDR2: LNHDA, SQIVND (reference sequence). The V and J ends lost 4 bases and 12 bases, in that order; junction bases with no gene match: 6. The DNA for the CDR3 is TGTGCCAGTAGTAGGGGACTAGCGGGAACTTGGCAGTTCTTC. It encodes CASSRGLAGTWQFF. The whole variable domain, remainder taken from reference TRBV19 and TRBJ2-1, is DGGITQSPKYLFRKEGQNVTLSCEQNLNHDAMYWYRQDPGQGLRLIYYSQIVNDFQKGDIAEGYSVSREKKESFPLTVTSAQKNPTAFYLCASSRGLAGTWQFFGPGTRLTVL.